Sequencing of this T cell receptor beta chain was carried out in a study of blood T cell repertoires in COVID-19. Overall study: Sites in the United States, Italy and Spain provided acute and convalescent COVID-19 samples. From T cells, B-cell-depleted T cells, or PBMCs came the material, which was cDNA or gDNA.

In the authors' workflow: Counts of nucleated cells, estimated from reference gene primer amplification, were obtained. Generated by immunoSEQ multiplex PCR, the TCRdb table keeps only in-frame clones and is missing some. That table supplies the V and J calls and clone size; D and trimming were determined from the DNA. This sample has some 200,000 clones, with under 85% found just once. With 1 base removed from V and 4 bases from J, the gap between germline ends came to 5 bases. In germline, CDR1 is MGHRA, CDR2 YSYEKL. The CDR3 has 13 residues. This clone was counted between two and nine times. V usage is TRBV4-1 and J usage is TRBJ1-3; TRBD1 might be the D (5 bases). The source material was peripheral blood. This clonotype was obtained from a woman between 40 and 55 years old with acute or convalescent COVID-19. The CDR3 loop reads CASSQGQGNTIYF. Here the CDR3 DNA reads TGCGCCAGCAGCCAAGGACAGGGAAACACCATATATTTT.